One sample yielded the 14 T cell receptor beta chains listed below, sequenced in a study of early T cells in non-severe SARS-CoV-2 infection (dated by TCRdb to 2020 to 2023). Library preparation used 5' RACE. The instrument given in TCRdb is NextSeq 500. In TCRdb, the public reads were trimmed at Q25 with fastp and aligned with MiXCR, with productive beta chains retained. For every CDR3 protein sequence, its rows merge into one entry that carries the most common genes and DNA. The sample table holds approximately 70,000 distinct CDR3 sequences, of which less than 15% were seen once. Together, the top ten hold roughly a sixth of the sample. The material sequenced was whole blood, taken at baseline. These receptors originate from an adult who was a healthcare worker with PCR-confirmed SARS-CoV-2 infection or an uninfected control (not recorded which). The donor label of this sample is uncertain.

This clonotype has just a few counts. This chain joins TRBV11-3 and TRBJ1-6, with 8 bases identical to TRBD1. This CDR3 region has 17 residues. CDR1 is SGHNT and CDR2 is YENEEA in the germline V gene. The junction had 6 bases not matched to a gene; V was cut back by 5 bases and J by 0 bases. CDR3 region: CASSVGQASSYNSPLHF. The CDR3 nucleotides read TGTGCCAGCAGCGTGGGACAGGCCAGCTCCTATAATTCACCCCTCCACTTT.

This chain joins TRBV6-5 and TRBJ2-7, with 10 bases that match TRBD1. J gave up 2 bases and V 7 bases, and 5 bases lay outside the gene matches. Looked up from germline, CDR1 is MNHEY and CDR2 is SVGAGI. This CDR3 spans 14 amino acids. Here the CDR3 reads CASKPGQGTYEQYF. The CDR3 region has the DNA TGTGCCAGCAAACCGGGACAGGGGACCTACGAGCAGTACTTC.

J is TRBJ2-1 and V is TRBV27, with TRBD2 identical over 8 bases. Looked up from germline, CDR1 is MNHEY and CDR2 is SMNVEV (reference sequence). V lost 5 bases and J lost 7; bases outside the gene matches: 1. The CDR3 is made up of 12 amino acids. The CDR3 reads CASSGTRNEQFF. The CDR3 nucleotides read TGTGCCAGCAGTGGGACTAGGAATGAGCAGTTCTTC.

This clonotype has only a few counts. This chain links TRBV5-1 with TRBJ1-1; maybe TRBD1 (5 bases). The CDR3 sequence is 15 residues long. V was shortened by 4 bases and J by 5 bases, with 18 bases between the two germline ends. Germline CDR1 reads SGHRS; CDR2 reads YFSETQ. For the CDR3, the DNA is TGCGCCAGCAGCCCGGGGGACCAATTGAGTACTGAAGCTTTCTTT. It yields the protein CASSPGDQLSTEAFF.

The genes are TRBV6-1 and TRBJ2-7; D remains unclear. V shed 1 base and J shed 1 base, with 8 bases lying between them. From germline, CDR1 is MNHNS and CDR2 SASEGT. This CDR3 is built from 14 residues. In nucleotides, the CDR3 is TGTGCCAGCAGTGAAGACGTGCGGTCCTACGAGCAGTACTTC. This sequence encodes CASSEDVRSYEQYF.

This clonotype was counted between two and nine times. This chain connects TRBV2 to TRBJ1-4, with 10 bases aligning to TRBD1. There are 15 residues in the CDR3. Germline V lookup: CDR1 SNHLY, CDR2 FYNNEI. The junction had 8 bases not matched to a gene; V was cut back by 8 bases and J by 5 bases. The CDR3 nucleotides are TGTGCCAGCCCCGTGGGACAGGGGAAAAATGAAAAACTGTTTTTT. Protein sequence: CASPVGQGKNEKLFF. The whole variable domain, remainder taken from reference TRBV2 and TRBJ1-4, is EPEVTQTPSHQVTQMGQEVILRCVPISNHLYFYWYRQILGQKVEFLVSFYNNEISEKSEIFDDQFSVERPDGSNFTLKIRSTKLEDSAMYFCASPVGQGKNEKLFFGSGTQLSVL.

CDR3 amino acids: CASSVGLGPPITDTQYF. In DNA form, the CDR3 reads TGTGCCAGCAGCGTAGGCCTCGGGCCGCCCATCACAGATACGCAGTATTTT. The chain carries TRBV9 and TRBJ2-3; D remains ambiguous. Germline V gene data show CDR1 as SGDLS and CDR2 as YYNGEE. The CDR3 spans 17 residues. The V and J ends lost 0 bases and 2 bases respectively, with 16 bases between them.

The chain links TRBV6-6 to TRBJ2-7; 8 bases line up with TRBD1. Germline assignment: CDR1 MNHNY and CDR2 SVGAGI (reference sequence). V trimming: 5 bases; J trimming: 5 bases; junction bases outside the gene matches: 23. This CDR3 is 19 amino acids long. The CDR3 sequence: CASSRAGTGTFTDGNEQYF. DNA for the CDR3: TGTGCCAGCAGTCGCGCCGGGACAGGCACCTTTACGGATGGGAACGAGCAGTACTTC.

The chain has TRBV7-3 and TRBJ2-3, with D unresolved. Germline V CDR1 and CDR2: SGHTA, FQGTGA. The CDR3 loop spans 13 amino acids. Trimming left V 5 bases short and J 4 bases short, with 10 bases between. The CDR3 here is CASSNRGADTQYF. The CDR3 DNA is TGTGCCAGCAGCAACCGAGGTGCAGATACGCAGTATTTT.

This clonotype was found many times. This chain links TRBV18 with TRBJ1-2; unclear D gene. This CDR3 region has 17 residues. Germline V gene lookup returns CDR1 KGHSH and CDR2 LQKENI. Trimming left V 1 base short and J 5 bases short, with 20 bases between. CDR3 amino acids: CASSPQEGQNRPYGYTF. In DNA, the CDR3 is TGTGCCAGCTCACCACAAGAAGGCCAGAATAGACCTTATGGCTACACCTTC.

The chain links TRBV19 to TRBJ2-5; D not certain. Trimming left V 5 bases short and J 2 bases short, with 6 bases between. The CDR3 covers 12 residues. The V gene's germline CDR1 is LNHDA and CDR2 SQIVND (reference sequence). The CDR3 sequence is CASSVKQETQYF. CDR3 nucleotide sequence: TGTGCCAGTAGTGTAAAACAAGAGACCCAGTACTTC.

The chain is built from TRBV19 and TRBJ2-7; the D gene is possibly TRBD1 (5 bases). The CDR3 has 15 residues. Per germline, CDR1 LNHDA and CDR2 SQIVND (reference sequence). V lost 5 bases and J 1 base, leaving 15 bases between the germline ends. CDR3 in amino acids: CASSSEDTPSYEQYF. For the CDR3, the DNA is TGTGCCAGTAGTTCCGAGGACACCCCGTCCTACGAGCAGTACTTC.

In its sample, this clonotype was seen many times. The chain has TRBV5-1 and TRBJ2-1; the D gene is possibly TRBD2 (6 bases). With 4 bases removed from V and 6 bases from J, the gap between germline ends came to 17 bases. CDR1 is SGHRS, CDR2 YFSETQ, per germline. The CDR3 extends over 15 amino acids. This chain's CDR3 is CASSVGFVSGNEQFF. The CDR3 DNA reads as TGCGCCAGCAGCGTCGGGTTCGTTAGCGGCAATGAGCAGTTCTTC.

This clonotype has at least ten counts. One junction end does not reproduce the germline sequence, and a read error may be involved. This chain's CDR3 is CASSSPQGSLNTEAFF. The CDR3 coding sequence is TGTGCCAGCTCATCACCACAGGGGTCACTGAACACTGAAGCTTTCTTT. This chain uses TRBV18 with TRBJ1-1; 7 bases are shared with TRBD1. This CDR3 spans 16 amino acids. Germline V lookup: CDR1 KGHSH, CDR2 LQKENI.